A single sample is the source of the 4 T cell receptor beta chains below, sequenced in a study of T cells in Graves' hyperthyroidism and ophthalmopathy. Amplified regions were TCR beta CDR3 sequences from RNA transcripts. Initially, a first-round RT-PCR of the TCR CDR3 employed the HTBI primer set. Using its own MiXCR run on the multiplex PCR reads, TCRdb lists one record per CDR3 protein. Of some 440,000 distinct CDR3 sequences in the sample, more than 15% were seen once. The sample consisted of blood. These receptors all stem from a woman in her late teens or twenties with Graves' hyperthyroidism.

This clonotype has ten or more counts. The rearrangement links TRBV28 to TRBJ2-7; 12 bases are shared with TRBD2. CDR3 length equals 15 residues. V was clipped by 6 bases and J by 6 bases; unmatched bases: 9. CDR1 is MDHEN, CDR2 SYDVKM, per germline. The CDR3 bases are TGTGCCAGCAGGCACCTAGCGGGAGGGCACGGCGAGCAGTACTTC. It codes for CASRHLAGGHGEQYF.

This clonotype showed up just a few times. Here the CDR3 DNA reads TGTGCCAGTACTACATGGGGGGGGGCTACCAATGAGCAGTTCTTC. Translation: CASTTWGGATNEQFF. The gene calls are TRBV19 and TRBJ2-1; D may be TRBD2 (7 bases). The length of the CDR3 is 15 residues. Trimming removed 7 bases from V and 6 bases from J, with 19 bases in between. Germline CDR1 LNHDA, CDR2 SQIVND (reference sequence).

A few counts support this clonotype. This chain connects TRBV27 to TRBJ1-5, with D possibly TRBD1 on 6 matching bases. Trimming cost V 6 bases and J 0 bases, with 21 bases left between them. CDR1 and CDR2 from the germline V gene are MNHEY and SMNVEV (reference sequence). The CDR3 is 18 residues long. Here the CDR3 reads CASRIPTGSGDSNQPQHF. CDR3 in DNA: TGTGCCAGCAGGATCCCCACAGGGTCAGGAGATAGCAATCAGCCCCAGCATTTT.

This clonotype has only a few counts. V and J are TRBV4-1 and TRBJ1-5, with unresolved D. Deletions cut 0 bases from V and 3 bases from J, with 18 bases between. Germline V gives CDR1 MGHRA, CDR2 YSYEKL. The CDR3 has 18 residues. The DNA of the CDR3 is TGCGCCAGCAGCCAAGAACCGGCGCAGGAGATAATCAATCAGCCCCAGCATTTT. This gives the protein CASSQEPAQEIINQPQHF.